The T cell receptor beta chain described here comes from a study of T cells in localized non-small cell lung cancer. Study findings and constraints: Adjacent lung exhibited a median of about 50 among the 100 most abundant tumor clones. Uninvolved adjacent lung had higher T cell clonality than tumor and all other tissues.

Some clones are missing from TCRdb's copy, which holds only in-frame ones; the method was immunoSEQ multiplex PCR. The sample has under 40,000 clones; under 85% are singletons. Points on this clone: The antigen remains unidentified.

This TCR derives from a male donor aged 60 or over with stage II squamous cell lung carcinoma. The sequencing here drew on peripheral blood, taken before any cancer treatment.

The CDR3 sequence is CASSLGDYEQYF. The CDR3 coding sequence is TGTGCCAGCAGCTTAGGGGACTACGAGCAGTACTTC. The chain joins TRBV11-1 to TRBJ2-7; the D is unclear. The CDR3 runs to 12 residues. Germline V gene sequence: CDR1 SGHAT, CDR2 FQDESV (reference sequence). Trimming took off 1 base at V and 3 bases at J, with 4 bases between the two ends.